This T cell receptor (beta chain) comes out of a study of T cell repertoires in cytomegalovirus infection. As for the study in general: Public TCR beta signature analysis indicated the presence of both CMV infection and matching HLA type.

As to this clonotype: Its cognate antigen is unknown.

TCRdb processed the reads anew with MiXCR; each CDR3 protein has one entry. The profile shows 250,000 to 300,000 distinct CDR3 sequences, roughly an eighth of them singletons. Study conclusions and caveats: The cumulative frequency of public TCR beta families identified carriers of CMV plus the relevant HLA. It was HLA-C-restricted CMV-specific TCR beta clonotypes that dominated the response ex vivo.

The specimen sequenced was PBMCs. This sequence was found in a human donor in good health (CMV status not recorded). Some clones in this sample may be carry-over from other donors' samples.

CDR3 coding DNA: TGTGCCAGCAGTGAGGACAGGGTCCCCGGGGAGCTGTTTTTT. It yields the protein CASSEDRVPGELFF. J is TRBJ2-2 and V is TRBV2, with 8 nucleotides matching TRBD1. CDR3 length: 14 amino acids. Germline CDR1 SNHLY, CDR2 FYNNEI. V lost 3 bases and J lost 6; bases outside the gene matches: 3. The variable domain in full, completed from reference TRBV2 and TRBJ2-2, reads EPEVTQTPSHQVTQMGQEVILRCVPISNHLYFYWYRQILGQKVEFLVSFYNNEISEKSEIFDDQFSVERPDGSNFTLKIRSTKLEDSAMYFCASSEDRVPGELFFGEGSRLTVL.